Following are 27 T cell receptor beta chains from one sample sequenced in a study of T cell repertoires in cytomegalovirus infection (dated by TCRdb to about 2019). Instrument on record: Illumina HiSeq 1500. TCRdb took the public reads, trimmed them with fastp at Q25, ran MiXCR for clone calling and kept in-frame beta chains. Here each entry gathers all rows of one CDR3 protein and keeps the most common genes and DNA. The sample yields 200,000 to 250,000 distinct CDR3 sequences; 9% to 15% were counted once. The biggest ten clones account for 1.6% of the sample. Sample: PBMCs. These receptors were obtained from a human donor in good health (CMV status not recorded). Some clones in this sample may be carry-over from other donors' samples.

This clonotype has a count of ten or more. The CDR3 bases are TGTGCCATCAGGGCAGGGGTCTCGATTGGCACTGAAGCTTTCTTT. Translating gives CAIRAGVSIGTEAFF. This chain joins TRBV10-3 and TRBJ1-1; a weak D match, TRBD1 (6 bases). The germline CDR1 and CDR2 sequences are ENHRY and SYGVKD. V dropped 6 bases and J dropped 4 bases, with 18 bases sitting between them. The CDR3 consists of 15 residues.

This clonotype has a count of ten or more. The rearrangement joins TRBV12-3 or TRBV12-4 to TRBJ2-1; D may be TRBD2 (6 bases). CDR3 length equals 13 residues. Trimming cost V 0 bases and J 7 bases, with 7 bases left between them. The CDR3 is CASSLAEGNEQFF. The CDR3 nucleotides read TGTGCCAGCAGTTTAGCGGAGGGGAATGAGCAGTTCTTC.

The chain couples TRBV19 to TRBJ2-5; TRBD2 aligns across 7 bases. Trimming removed 6 bases from V and 5 bases from J; junction bases left unmatched: 6. This CDR3 spans 13 amino acids. Germline CDR1 and CDR2: LNHDA and SQIVND (reference sequence). CDR3 nucleotides: TGTGCCAGTAGCTCCGGACTAGTGGAGACCCAGTACTTC. Translation gives CASSSGLVETQYF.

This clonotype was seen only once. V usage is TRBV7-7 and J usage is TRBJ2-2; D is uncertain. The V end was cut by 5 bases, the J end by 1 base, with 11 bases between. CDR3 size: 15 residues. From germline, CDR1 is SSHAT and CDR2 FNYEAQ (reference sequence). CDR3 in amino acids: CASSRTTENTGELFF. The CDR3 DNA follows: TGTGCCAGCAGCCGTACAACAGAGAACACCGGGGAGCTGTTTTTT.

The J gene is TRBJ2-5, the V gene TRBV28, with 10 bases matching TRBD1. With 7 bases clipped from V and 5 bases from J, the junction kept 4 bases outside the gene matches. This CDR3 is 13 amino acids long. Germline V CDR1 and CDR2: MDHEN, SYDVKM. CDR3: CASNRDRGETQYF. The DNA of the CDR3 is TGTGCCAGCAACCGGGACAGGGGTGAGACCCAGTACTTC.

This rearrangement joins TRBV5-5 to TRBJ2-7; D remains unclear. The CDR3 is 13 amino acids. Trimming took off 0 bases at V and 3 bases at J, with 7 bases between the two ends. Germline CDR1 is SGHKS and CDR2 is YYEKEE (reference sequence). CDR3: CASSLDGFYEQYF. DNA of the CDR3: TGTGCCAGCAGCTTGGACGGGTTCTACGAGCAGTACTTC.

This clonotype was recorded at least ten times. The V and J genes are TRBV28 and TRBJ1-5; no clear D gene. V lost 5 bases, J lost 9 bases, and 17 bases lay in between. Germline-derived CDR1 and CDR2 are MDHEN and SYDVKM. This CDR3 comprises 14 residues. The CDR3 DNA reads TGTGCCAGCAGTCCGCACCCTCGGTCGGTGCCCCAGCATTTT. Its translation: CASSPHPRSVPQHF.

This clonotype was detected many times. This chain links TRBV20-1 with TRBJ1-2; D might be TRBD1 (6 bases). CDR1 is DFQATT and CDR2 is SNEGSKA in the germline V gene (reference sequence). The CDR3 sequence is 14 residues long. The V end was cut by 3 bases, the J end by 0 bases, with 11 bases between. For the CDR3, the DNA is TGCAGTGCTAGTGTCAGGGGTTCTAACTATGGCTACACCTTC. As protein: CSASVRGSNYGYTF.

V and J are TRBV5-1 and TRBJ1-6, with TRBD1 matching over 8 bases. V shed 4 bases and J 10 bases; nucleotides not matched to a gene: 7. The CDR3 totals 14 residues. Germline V lookup: CDR1 SGHRS, CDR2 YFSETQ. CDR3 amino acids: CASSRDRGGSPLHF. The CDR3 DNA sequence: TGCGCCAGCAGCCGTGACAGGGGAGGCTCACCCCTCCACTTT. Drawing the rest from reference TRBV5-1 and TRBJ1-6, the complete variable domain is KAGVTQTPRYLIKTRGQQVTLSCSPISGHRSVSWYQQTPGQGLQFLFEYFSETQRNKGNFPGRFSGRQFSNSRSEMNVSTLELGDSALYLCASSRDRGGSPLHFGNGTRLTVT.

As concerns this clonotype: A clone one base away is much larger, so this may be a read error. The conserved closing phenylalanine or tryptophan is absent in this CDR3, likely reflecting a read error. V and J are TRBV12-3 or TRBV12-4 and TRBJ1-5; D possibly corresponds to TRBD1 (6 bases). Trimming pared 6 bases from V and 5 bases from J, leaving 14 bases between. The CDR3 loop spans 14 amino acids. Here the CDR3 reads CASSLPPGDQPQHL. In nucleotides, the CDR3 is TGTGCCAGCAGCCTCCCTCCAGGGGATCAGCCCCAGCATCTT.

This clonotype is a singleton in its sample. V and J are TRBV2 and TRBJ2-4; the D call may be TRBD1 or TRBD2 (5 bases each). CDR3 length: 11 amino acids. In germline, CDR1 is SNHLY, CDR2 FYNNEI. V lost 4 bases and J 8 bases, leaving 6 bases between the germline ends. CDR3 in DNA: TGTGCCAGCAGTGTGGGGGACATTCAGTACTTC. Its translation: CASSVGDIQYF.

The chain joins TRBV19 to TRBJ1-1; D uncertain. Germline values: CDR1 LNHDA, CDR2 SQIVND (reference sequence). The CDR3 has 11 amino acids. Trimming cost V 10 bases and J 6 bases, with 12 bases left between them. DNA of the CDR3: TGTGCCACCGAAATTTCCGCTGAAGCTTTCTTT. The encoded protein is CATEISAEAFF.

This clonotype was counted many times. The chain links TRBV7-2 to TRBJ2-1; 9 bases match TRBD2. This CDR3 has 15 amino acids. CDR1 and CDR2 (germline): SGHTA, FQGNSA. The V gene end was trimmed by 1 base and the J gene end by 7 bases; junction bases not matched to a gene: 5. The CDR3 region has the DNA TGTGCCAGCAGCTTAGGAGCGGGAGGAGCAAATGAGCAGTTCTTC. Translation: CASSLGAGGANEQFF.

The rearrangement links TRBV9 to TRBJ2-3; 11 bases align to TRBD2. V lost 3 bases, J lost 6 bases, and 6 bases stayed unmatched. The CDR3 runs to 15 residues. Germline CDR1 and CDR2: SGDLS and YYNGEE. CDR3 amino acids: CASSDSGREADTQYF. DNA of the CDR3: TGTGCCAGCAGCGATAGCGGGAGGGAAGCGGATACGCAGTATTTT.

This clonotype is deemed medium-sized. This sequence joins TRBV7-8 and TRBJ2-2; 7 bases are shared with TRBD1. The V and J ends lost 8 bases and 2 bases, in that order; junction bases with no gene match: 11. In germline, CDR1 is SGHVS, CDR2 FQNEAQ. The CDR3 has 16 residues. CDR3 protein: CASLMGQSFNTGELFF. In DNA, the CDR3 is TGTGCCAGCTTGATGGGACAGTCCTTCAACACCGGGGAGCTGTTTTTT.

The gene calls are TRBV19 and TRBJ2-1, with D perhaps matching TRBD2 (6 bases). The V and J ends lost 3 bases and 9 bases respectively, with 9 bases between them. Germline V gives CDR1 LNHDA, CDR2 SQIVND (reference sequence). The CDR3 length is 12 residues. CDR3 loop: CASSIYGGEQFF. CDR3 bases: TGTGCCAGTAGTATCTACGGGGGTGAGCAGTTCTTC.

The table lists this clonotype with a few counts. The chain recombines TRBV5-4 with TRBJ2-5; 13 bases agree with TRBD2. V was clipped by 3 bases and J by 5 bases; unmatched bases: 10. This CDR3 region has 17 residues. Germline CDR1 is SGHNT and CDR2 is YYREEE (reference sequence). The CDR3 sequence is CASSSGLAGAPGETQYF. The CDR3 DNA follows: TGTGCCAGCAGCTCCGGACTAGCGGGAGCGCCGGGGGAGACCCAGTACTTC. The variable domain in full, with the rest retrieved from reference TRBV5-4 and TRBJ2-5, is ETGVTQSPTHLIKTRGQQVTLRCSSQSGHNTVSWYQQALGQGPQFIFQYYREEENGRGNFPPRFSGLQFPNYSSELNVNALELDDSALYLCASSSGLAGAPGETQYFGPGTRLLVL.

This chain connects TRBV20-1 to TRBJ1-1, with 8 bases fitting TRBD1. CDR3 length equals 13 residues. Germline V gene data show CDR1 as DFQATT and CDR2 as SNEGSKA (reference sequence). Trimming removed 6 bases from V and 5 bases from J; junction bases left unmatched: 8. CDR3 amino acids: CSAIRQGRTEAFF. The CDR3 DNA follows: TGCAGTGCCATTCGACAGGGGCGAACTGAAGCTTTCTTT.

The J gene is TRBJ2-1, the V gene TRBV19; perhaps TRBD2 as D (5 bases). The V end was cut by 3 bases, the J end by 6 bases, with 15 bases between. CDR3 length: 15 residues. The germline gives CDR1 LNHDA, CDR2 SQIVND (reference sequence). CDR3 protein: CASSMALARSNEQFF. Here the CDR3 DNA reads TGTGCCAGTAGTATGGCGCTAGCCCGGAGCAATGAGCAGTTCTTC.

In this sample, this clonotype turned up many times. One end of the junction does not line up with germline, which may come from a read error. The chain joins TRBV7-3 to TRBJ2-5; D might be TRBD2 (6 bases). The CDR3 has 15 amino acids. Germline V gene lookup returns CDR1 SGHTA and CDR2 FQGTGA. The CDR3 DNA sequence: TGTGCCAGCAGCCTAACGGGACTGTACCAAGAGACCCAGTACTTC. It translates to CASSLTGLYQETQYF.

The rearrangement uses TRBV5-4 and TRBJ2-3; D not certain. This CDR3 region has 16 residues. Germline lookup yields CDR1 SGHNT and CDR2 YYREEE (reference sequence). Trimming took 3 bases from V and 1 from J, leaving 15 bases between them. DNA of the CDR3: TGTGCCAGCAGCTCTGAACCGAACTTCCGCACAGATACGCAGTATTTT. This translates into CASSSEPNFRTDTQYF.

The gene calls are TRBV20-1 and TRBJ1-3; no firm D call. CDR3 length equals 14 residues. The germline V gene encodes CDR1 DFQATT and CDR2 SNEGSKA (reference sequence). The ends were cut back, 6 bases at V and 0 bases at J, with 12 bases in the middle. CDR3 DNA sequence: TGCAGTGCCCCGAGAGGCAGCTCTGGAAACACCATATATTTT. This encodes CSAPRGSSGNTIYF.

About this clonotype itself: A much larger clone lies one base from this, so it may be a read error. This rearrangement joins TRBV5-4 to TRBJ2-1; 7 bases agree with TRBD2. V gave up 4 bases and J gave up 7 bases; unmatched junction bases: 14. CDR3 length equals 16 residues. Per the germline V gene, CDR1 is SGHNT and CDR2 is YYREEE (reference sequence). The CDR3 bases are TGTGCCAGCAGCGTCCTGGTGGGAGGGCGAAGGAATGAGCAGTTCTTC. Protein sequence: CASSVLVGGRRNEQFF.

Many counts were recorded for this clonotype. CDR3 sequence: CASSSLLDSYEQYF. CDR3 nucleotide sequence: TGTGCCAGCAGCTCCTTACTAGACTCCTACGAGCAGTACTTC. V is TRBV7-2 and J is TRBJ2-7; TRBD2 might be the D (5 bases). Trimming removed 4 bases from V and 0 bases from J, with 10 bases in between. The length of the CDR3 is 14 residues. Germline CDR1 reads SGHTA; CDR2 reads FQGNSA.

Remarks on this clonotype: With a much larger clone just one base away, this may be a read error. The chain recombines TRBV7-2 with TRBJ2-7; the D gene is possibly TRBD2 (5 bases). Per the germline V gene, CDR1 is SGHTA and CDR2 is FQGNSA. V lost 7 bases and J 4 bases, leaving 20 bases between the germline ends. The length of the CDR3 is 15 residues. The CDR3 sequence is CASISDGDSAYEQYF. The DNA for the CDR3 is TGTGCCAGCATCTCAGACGGGGATAGCGCGTACGAGCAGTACTTC.

This clonotype was recorded at least ten times. The rearrangement uses TRBV6-1 and TRBJ2-3; 9 nucleotides agree with TRBD1. The V gene end was trimmed by 4 bases and the J gene end by 5 bases; junction bases not matched to a gene: 7. Germline V gene data show CDR1 as MNHNS and CDR2 as SASEGT. The CDR3 length is 15 residues. The CDR3 loop reads CASSGGQGFVDTQYF. CDR3 DNA: TGTGCCAGCAGTGGCGGACAGGGGTTTGTAGATACGCAGTATTTT.

J is TRBJ1-5 and V is TRBV19; D gene uncertain. Looked up from germline, CDR1 is LNHDA and CDR2 is SQIVND (reference sequence). CDR3 length equals 16 residues. Trimming pared 5 bases from V and 6 bases from J, leaving 20 bases between. CDR3 sequence (DNA): TGTGCCAGTAGTCCCCGCCCCGGGGAACGGGGTCAGCCCCAGCATTTT. Its translation: CASSPRPGERGQPQHF.